This passage covers 16 T cell receptor beta chains from one sample sequenced in a study of type 1 regulatory T cells. TCRdb re-analysed the reads in MiXCR, keeping a single row per CDR3 protein. The sample contains fewer than 20,000 distinct CDR3 sequences, roughly a tenth of which appear only once. The specimen was CD4+ T cells, either the whole sample or a sorted fraction (not recorded which). Source of these receptors: a human donor in good health.

The V and J genes are TRBV5-1 and TRBJ2-3; D ambiguous. Germline values: CDR1 SGHRS, CDR2 YFSETQ. V was shortened by 1 base and J by 6 bases, with 15 bases between the two germline ends. This CDR3 contains 15 residues. CDR3 in amino acids: CASSLNPAASDTQYF. In DNA form, the CDR3 reads TGCGCCAGCAGCTTGAACCCGGCGGCCTCGGATACGCAGTATTTT.

In its sample, this clonotype was seen many times. This chain joins TRBV20-1 and TRBJ2-1, with 7 nucleotides matching TRBD2. Germline CDR1 is DFQATT and CDR2 is SNEGSKA (reference sequence). Trimming at V came to 8 bases and at J to 2 bases, leaving 6 bases not matched to a gene. This CDR3 region has 13 residues. The chain's CDR3 is CSRPGTTYNEQFF. CDR3 sequence (DNA): TGCAGTCGTCCCGGGACTACCTACAATGAGCAGTTCTTC.

The V call is TRBV15, the J call TRBJ2-1, with 7 bases aligning to TRBD2. Unmatched junction bases numbered 10, after V lost 2 bases and J lost 9 bases. The CDR3 runs to 15 residues. The germline gives CDR1 LNHNV, CDR2 YYDKDF (reference sequence). The CDR3 here is CATSRWTRKSSEQFF. The CDR3, as DNA: TGTGCCACCAGCAGATGGACTAGGAAGTCGTCTGAGCAGTTCTTC. The entire variable domain, with the rest obtained from reference TRBV15 and TRBJ2-1, is as follows: DAMVIQNPRYQVTQFGKPVTLSCSQTLNHNVMYWYQQKSSQAPKLLFHYYDKDFNNEADTPDNFQSRRPNTSFCFLDIRSPGLGDTAMYLCATSRWTRKSSEQFFGPGTRLTVL.

This clonotype was observed at least ten times. V and J are TRBV6-2 or TRBV6-3 and TRBJ1-1, with a possible D match to TRBD1 (5 bases). The V end lost 4 bases, the J end lost 5 bases, and 11 bases lay between the germline ends. From germline, CDR1 is MNHEY and CDR2 SVGEGT. The CDR3 consists of 13 residues. For the CDR3, the DNA is TGTGCCAGCAGTTTGTCAGGGAAGACTGAAGCTTTCTTT. The encoded protein is CASSLSGKTEAFF.

In this sample, this clonotype turned up many times. The rearrangement uses TRBV6-5 and TRBJ2-1, with 13 bases identical to TRBD2. CDR1 and CDR2 (germline): MNHEY, SVGAGI. V dropped 6 bases and J dropped 7; count of bases not matched to a gene: 6. The CDR3 contains 15 residues. The CDR3 nucleotides are TGTGCCAGCAGAGCGGGACTAGCGGGAATAAATGAGCAGTTCTTC. Protein: CASRAGLAGINEQFF.

In its sample, this clonotype was seen many times. This chain uses TRBV20-1 with TRBJ2-3, with 8 bases that match TRBD2. Trimming at V came to 2 bases and at J to 4 bases, leaving 8 bases not matched to a gene. The CDR3 contains 15 residues. CDR1 and CDR2 (germline): DFQATT, SNEGSKA (reference sequence). As DNA, the CDR3 is TGCAGTGCTAGAAGTCATAGCGGGATCGCAGATACGCAGTATTTT. Residues: CSARSHSGIADTQYF.

The chain uses TRBV20-1 and TRBJ1-1; unclear D gene. V lost 6 bases and J 0 bases, leaving 8 bases between the germline ends. The CDR3 has 12 amino acids. CDR1 DFQATT and CDR2 SNEGSKA come from the germline V gene (reference sequence). CDR3: CSAPRMNTEAFF. DNA of the CDR3: TGCAGTGCGCCAAGGATGAACACTGAAGCTTTCTTT.

This clonotype was seen many times. This chain connects TRBV28 to TRBJ2-7; the D gene is possibly TRBD2 (6 bases). CDR3 size: 12 residues. V lost 2 bases and J lost 6, with 8 bases in between. Germline CDR1 reads MDHEN; CDR2 reads SYDVKM. The CDR3 is CASSLSGPEQYF. The CDR3 bases are TGTGCCAGCAGTTTAAGCGGGCCCGAGCAGTACTTC.

There are a few counts of this clonotype. V gene TRBV5-1 combines with J gene TRBJ2-7; no reliable D call. Between the trimmed V and J ends, which lost 1 base and 2 bases, there was a span of 19 bases. Per germline, CDR1 SGHRS and CDR2 YFSETQ. The CDR3 sequence is 17 residues long. Here the CDR3 reads CASSLKPPGANTYEQYF. CDR3 coding DNA: TGCGCCAGCAGCTTGAAACCACCAGGAGCGAACACCTACGAGCAGTACTTC. Full variable domain (rest looked up from reference TRBV5-1 and TRBJ2-7): KAGVTQTPRYLIKTRGQQVTLSCSPISGHRSVSWYQQTPGQGLQFLFEYFSETQRNKGNFPGRFSGRQFSNSRSEMNVSTLELGDSALYLCASSLKPPGANTYEQYFGPGTRLTVT.

The CDR3 spells CASSQSGVSVRGTEAFF. CDR3 DNA sequence: TGTGCCAGTAGTCAGTCAGGGGTATCAGTTCGGGGCACTGAAGCTTTCTTT. This rearrangement joins TRBV19 to TRBJ1-1; maybe TRBD1 (6 bases). The CDR3 covers 17 residues. V lost 5 bases and J 4 bases, leaving 23 bases between the germline ends. Per the germline V gene, CDR1 is LNHDA and CDR2 is SQIVND (reference sequence).

This chain joins TRBV20-1 and TRBJ2-5; 10 bases line up with TRBD2. The germline V gene has CDR1 DFQATT and CDR2 SNEGSKA (reference sequence). This CDR3 comprises 18 residues. The junction had 22 bases not matched to a gene; V was cut back by 7 bases and J by 5 bases. The CDR3 coding sequence is TGCAGTGTTAACCGGAGGGGCGGACTAGCGGAGGGGAGCGAGACCCAGTACTTC. This codes for CSVNRRGGLAEGSETQYF.

This clonotype was found many times. The rearrangement joins TRBV10-3 to TRBJ2-2; 10 bases map to TRBD1. The CDR3 has 16 residues. CDR1 and CDR2 from the germline V gene are ENHRY and SYGVKD. V lost 6 bases to trimming and J lost 4 bases; unmatched junction nucleotides: 8. The CDR3, as DNA: TGTGCCATCAGCCTTGACAGGGGGCGCGGCACCGGGGAGCTGTTTTTT. This translates into CAISLDRGRGTGELFF.

The chain joins TRBV20-1 to TRBJ2-1; D unresolved. The V end was cut by 3 bases, the J end by 5 bases, with 11 bases between. This CDR3 spans 13 amino acids. Germline V gives CDR1 DFQATT, CDR2 SNEGSKA (reference sequence). This CDR3 is CSASGLKDNEQFF. The CDR3 DNA is TGCAGTGCTAGTGGCCTAAAGGACAATGAGCAGTTCTTC.

This clonotype turned up a few times. The rearrangement joins TRBV7-8 to TRBJ2-6, with no clear D. This CDR3 is 14 amino acids long. Germline lookup yields CDR1 SGHVS and CDR2 FQNEAQ. V was clipped by 1 base and J by 3 bases, with 4 bases between them. CDR3 coding DNA: TGTGCCAGCAGCTTAGGTGTTGGGGCCAACGTCCTGACTTTC. Its translation is CASSLGVGANVLTF. Using reference TRBV7-8 and TRBJ2-6 for the parts outside the CDR3, the full variable domain is GAGVSQSPRYKVAKRGQDVALRCDPISGHVSLFWYQQALGQGPEFLTYFQNEAQLDKSGLPSDRFFAERPEGSVSTLKIQRTQQEDSAVYLCASSLGVGANVLTFGAGSRLTVL.

This clonotype has ten or more counts. CDR3 DNA: TGTGCCAGCAGCTTGCCTAGCGGGAGAAATGAGCAGTTCTTC. As protein: CASSLPSGRNEQFF. The rearrangement uses TRBV5-6 and TRBJ2-1; 10 positions match TRBD2. This CDR3 comprises 14 residues. V lost 1 base, J lost 7 bases, and 2 bases stayed unmatched. Per the germline V gene, CDR1 is SGHDT and CDR2 is YYEEEE.

This clonotype was observed at least ten times. This chain links TRBV27 with TRBJ1-6; D may be TRBD1 (5 bases). The germline V gene has CDR1 MNHEY and CDR2 SMNVEV (reference sequence). The germline V and J ends were trimmed by 3 bases and 6 bases, with 18 bases remaining between them. The length of the CDR3 is 17 residues. The CDR3 protein is CASSLASGQVFNSPLHF. The CDR3 nucleotides read TGTGCCAGCAGTTTGGCATCAGGGCAGGTTTTTAATTCACCCCTCCACTTT.